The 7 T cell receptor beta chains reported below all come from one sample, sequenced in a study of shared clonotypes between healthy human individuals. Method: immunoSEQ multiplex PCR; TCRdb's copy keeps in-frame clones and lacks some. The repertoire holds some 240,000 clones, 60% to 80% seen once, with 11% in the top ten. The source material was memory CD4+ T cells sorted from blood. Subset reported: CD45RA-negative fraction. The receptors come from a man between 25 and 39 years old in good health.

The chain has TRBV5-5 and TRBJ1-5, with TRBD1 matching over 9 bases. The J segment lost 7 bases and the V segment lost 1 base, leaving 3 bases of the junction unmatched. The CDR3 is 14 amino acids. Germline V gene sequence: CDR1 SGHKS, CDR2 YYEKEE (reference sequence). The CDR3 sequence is CASSLYDRGQPQHF. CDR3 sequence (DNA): TGTGCCAGCAGCTTGTACGACAGGGGGCAGCCCCAGCATTTT.

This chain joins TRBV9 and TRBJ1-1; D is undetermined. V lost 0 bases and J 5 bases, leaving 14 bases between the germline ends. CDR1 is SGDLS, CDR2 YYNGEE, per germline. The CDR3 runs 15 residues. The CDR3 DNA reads TGTGCCAGCAGCGTAGGGAGCCAGGCGGGGACTGAAGCTTTCTTT. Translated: CASSVGSQAGTEAFF.

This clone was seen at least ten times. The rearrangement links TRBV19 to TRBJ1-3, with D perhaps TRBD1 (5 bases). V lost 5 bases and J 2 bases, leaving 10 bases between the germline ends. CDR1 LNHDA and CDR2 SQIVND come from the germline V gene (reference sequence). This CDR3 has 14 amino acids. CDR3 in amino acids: CASSRGGPGNTIYF. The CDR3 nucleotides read TGTGCCAGTAGTCGTGGGGGTCCTGGAAACACCATATATTTT.

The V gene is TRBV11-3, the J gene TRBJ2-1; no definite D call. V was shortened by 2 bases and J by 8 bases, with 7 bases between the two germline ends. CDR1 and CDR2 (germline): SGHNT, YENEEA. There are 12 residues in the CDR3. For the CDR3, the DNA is TGTGCCAGCAGCTTAAGTTCTGATGAGCAGTTCTTC. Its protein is CASSLSSDEQFF.

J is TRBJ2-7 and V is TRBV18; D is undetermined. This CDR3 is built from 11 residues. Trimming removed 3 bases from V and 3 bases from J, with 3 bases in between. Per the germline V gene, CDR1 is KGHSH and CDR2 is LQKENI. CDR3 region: CASSPDYEQYF. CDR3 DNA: TGTGCCAGCTCACCGGACTACGAGCAGTACTTC.

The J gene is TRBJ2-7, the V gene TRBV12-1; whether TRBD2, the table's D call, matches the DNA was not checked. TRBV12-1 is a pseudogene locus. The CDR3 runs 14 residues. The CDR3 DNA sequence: TGTGCCAGCACCCCCGAGGGCCCGATGAGAGAGCAGTACTTC. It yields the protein CASTPEGPMREQYF.

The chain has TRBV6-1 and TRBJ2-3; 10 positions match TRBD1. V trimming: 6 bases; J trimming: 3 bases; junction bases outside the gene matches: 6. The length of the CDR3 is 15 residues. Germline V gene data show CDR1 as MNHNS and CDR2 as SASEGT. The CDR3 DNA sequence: TGTGCCAGCAGAGAGGGGGACAGGGGAACAGATACGCAGTATTTT. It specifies CASREGDRGTDTQYF.